This passage covers 2 T cell receptor beta chains from one sample sequenced in a study of OX40 agonist ivuxolimab in advanced cancers. TCRdb keeps only in-frame clones here, not all; method: immunoSEQ multiplex PCR. Here the sample spans about 73,000 clones, around nine tenths being singletons. The sequencing here drew on CD4+ or CD8+ T cells sorted from blood, taken in a trial of the OX40 agonist ivuxolimab. The source of these receptors is an adult with an advanced solid tumor such as melanoma, head and neck, liver or kidney cancer.

As DNA, the CDR3 is TGTGCCAGCAGCCGAGGGAGAGGGGTGAACACTGAAGCTTTCTTT. Its translation: CASSRGRGVNTEAFF. This chain joins TRBV9 and TRBJ1-1; D perhaps matches TRBD1 (5 bases). The CDR3 runs to 15 residues. CDR1 and CDR2 (germline): SGDLS, YYNGEE. V lost 4 bases and J 0 bases, leaving 13 bases between the germline ends.

The CDR3 DNA reads as TGCGCCAGCAGCTTGCAGGGGGAGCCCTACGAGCAGTACTTC. Translation: CASSLQGEPYEQYF. V gene TRBV5-1 combines with J gene TRBJ2-7; 7 positions agree with TRBD1. The ends lost 1 base at V and 2 bases at J; junction bases unmatched: 3. CDR1 is SGHRS and CDR2 is YFSETQ in the germline V gene. CDR3 length: 14 residues.